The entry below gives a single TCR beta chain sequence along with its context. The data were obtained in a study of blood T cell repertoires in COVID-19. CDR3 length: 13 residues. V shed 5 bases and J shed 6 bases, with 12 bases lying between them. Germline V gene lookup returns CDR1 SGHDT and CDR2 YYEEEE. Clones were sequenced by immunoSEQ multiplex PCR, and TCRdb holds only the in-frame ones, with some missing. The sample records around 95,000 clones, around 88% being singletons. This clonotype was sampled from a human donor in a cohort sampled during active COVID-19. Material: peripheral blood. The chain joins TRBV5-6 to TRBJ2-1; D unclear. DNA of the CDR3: TGTGCCAGCAGTCACGACATTATCAATGAGCAGTTCTTC. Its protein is CASSHDIINEQFF.